This paragraph reports one T cell receptor (beta chain). This sample was taken from a study of T cell responses to AZD1222 COVID-19 vaccine. Method: immunoSEQ multiplex PCR; TCRdb's copy keeps in-frame clones and lacks some. The data contain roughly 270,000 clones, 90% to 95% of them seen just once; the ten biggest clones take up around 0.5%. The CDR3 contains 13 residues. Germline assignment: CDR1 LNHDA and CDR2 SQIVND (reference sequence). V lost 6 bases, J lost 4 bases, and 11 bases lay in between. The specimen was peripheral blood, collected 28 days after the second AZD1222 dose. The clonotype comes from an adult who received the AZD1222 COVID-19 vaccine. V is TRBV19 and J is TRBJ2-3; TRBD2 is a possible D gene (6 bases). CDR3 sequence: CASSYSGPDTQYF. CDR3 DNA: TGTGCCAGTAGCTATAGCGGCCCAGATACGCAGTATTTT.